Detailed here is one T cell receptor (beta chain). As yet, its antigen is unknown. These data are taken from a study of blood T cells in healthy people across ages. Study results and limitations: Higher naive T cell percentage went strongly together with higher TCR beta diversity. Investigators viewed diversity estimates from one million T cells as underestimates, the study reported. The long-lived group displayed more naive CD4+ cells, plus higher diversity, than the aged donors did.

The study drew donors from healthy Caucasian individuals in Russia aged about 6 to 100. The authors ran a second PCR of about 7 to 11 cycles using a sample-barcoded 5' primer and a J-beta primer mix. TCRdb re-called the 5' RACE reads with MiXCR, one entry per CDR3 protein. Among roughly 800,000 distinct CDR3 sequences listed, 58% were seen once. The CDR3 covers 15 residues. V gave up 0 bases and J gave up 2 bases, with 12 bases separating them. The germline V gene encodes CDR1 DFQATT and CDR2 SNEGSKA (reference sequence). The sequenced sample was blood. The V call is TRBV20-1, the J call TRBJ2-3; D is undetermined. The receptor comes from a man aged 25-45 years in good health. The CDR3 spells CSARDRGHNTDTQYF. The CDR3 bases are TGCAGTGCTAGAGATCGTGGGCATAACACAGATACGCAGTATTTT.